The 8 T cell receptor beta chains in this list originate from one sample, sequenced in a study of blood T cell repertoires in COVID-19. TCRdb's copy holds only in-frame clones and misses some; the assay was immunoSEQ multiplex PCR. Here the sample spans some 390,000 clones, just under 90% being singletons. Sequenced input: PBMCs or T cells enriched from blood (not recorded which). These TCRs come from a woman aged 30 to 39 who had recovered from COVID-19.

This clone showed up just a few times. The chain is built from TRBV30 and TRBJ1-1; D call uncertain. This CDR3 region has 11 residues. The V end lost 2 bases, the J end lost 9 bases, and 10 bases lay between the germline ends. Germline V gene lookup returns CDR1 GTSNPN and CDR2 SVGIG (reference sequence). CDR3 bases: TGTGCCTGGAGTCCTGAGATTCAAGCTTTCTTT. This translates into CAWSPEIQAFF.

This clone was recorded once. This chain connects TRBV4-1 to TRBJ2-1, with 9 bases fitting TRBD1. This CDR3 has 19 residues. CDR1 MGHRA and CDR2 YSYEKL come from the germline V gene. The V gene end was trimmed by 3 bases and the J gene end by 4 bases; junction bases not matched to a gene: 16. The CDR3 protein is CASSQGQGLGTPEYNEQFF. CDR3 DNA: TGCGCCAGCAGCCAGGGACAGGGCCTTGGAACCCCGGAGTACAATGAGCAGTTCTTC.

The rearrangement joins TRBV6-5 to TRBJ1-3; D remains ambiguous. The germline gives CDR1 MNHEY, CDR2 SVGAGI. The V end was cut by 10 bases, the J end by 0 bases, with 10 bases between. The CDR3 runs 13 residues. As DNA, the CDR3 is TGTGCCACCTCCTACTACTCTGGAAACACCATATATTTT. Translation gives CATSYYSGNTIYF.

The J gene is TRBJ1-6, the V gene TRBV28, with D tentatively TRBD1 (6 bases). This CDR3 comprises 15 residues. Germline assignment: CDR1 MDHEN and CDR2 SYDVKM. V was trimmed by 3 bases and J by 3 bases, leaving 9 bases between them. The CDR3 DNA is TGTGCCAGCAGTTTGGGGGCCGGCTATAATTCACCCCTCCACTTT. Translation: CASSLGAGYNSPLHF.

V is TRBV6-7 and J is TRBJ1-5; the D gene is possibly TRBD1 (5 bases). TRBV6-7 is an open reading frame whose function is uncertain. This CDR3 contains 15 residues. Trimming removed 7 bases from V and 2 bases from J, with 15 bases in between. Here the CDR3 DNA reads TGTGCCAGCATACCTTGGGGGGACGGCAATCAGCCCCAGCATTTT. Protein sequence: CASIPWGDGNQPQHF.

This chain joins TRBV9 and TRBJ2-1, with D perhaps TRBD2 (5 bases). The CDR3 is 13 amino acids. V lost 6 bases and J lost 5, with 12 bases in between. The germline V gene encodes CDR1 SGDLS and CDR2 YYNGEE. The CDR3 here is CASTEGVNNEQFF. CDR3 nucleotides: TGTGCCAGCACTGAGGGTGTCAACAATGAGCAGTTCTTC.

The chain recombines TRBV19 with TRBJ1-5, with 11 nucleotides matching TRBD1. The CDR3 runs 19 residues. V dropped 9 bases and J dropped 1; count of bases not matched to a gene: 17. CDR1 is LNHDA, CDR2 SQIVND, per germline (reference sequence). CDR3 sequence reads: CASTTGTGGRPTSNQPQHF. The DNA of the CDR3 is TGTGCCAGCACGACCGGGACAGGGGGTCGCCCTACCAGCAATCAGCCCCAGCATTTT.

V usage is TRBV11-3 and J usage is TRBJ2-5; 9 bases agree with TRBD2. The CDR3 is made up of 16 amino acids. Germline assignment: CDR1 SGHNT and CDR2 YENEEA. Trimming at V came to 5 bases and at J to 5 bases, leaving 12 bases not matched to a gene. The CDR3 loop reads CASSSGASGEGETQYF. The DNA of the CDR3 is TGTGCCAGCAGCAGTGGGGCTAGCGGGGAGGGGGAGACCCAGTACTTC.